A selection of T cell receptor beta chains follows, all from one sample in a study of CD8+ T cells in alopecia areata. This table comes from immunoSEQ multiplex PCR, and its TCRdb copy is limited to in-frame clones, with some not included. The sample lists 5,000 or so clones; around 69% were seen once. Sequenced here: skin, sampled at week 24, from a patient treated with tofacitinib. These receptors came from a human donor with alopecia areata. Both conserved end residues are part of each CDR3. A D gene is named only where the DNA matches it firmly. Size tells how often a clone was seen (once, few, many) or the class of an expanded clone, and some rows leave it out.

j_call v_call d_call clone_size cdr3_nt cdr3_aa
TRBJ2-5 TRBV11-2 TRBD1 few TGTGCCAGCAGCCCCTATGACAGGGACCAAGAGACCCAGTACTTC CASSPYDRDQETQYF
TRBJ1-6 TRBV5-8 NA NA TGTGCCAGCACCCTCTTGAGCGGGACTAATTCACCCCTCCACTTT CASTLLSGTNSPLHF
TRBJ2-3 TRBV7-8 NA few TGTGCCAGCACCTCCGGGGAGGTAGTGCAAGCGCAGTATTTT CASTSGEVVQAQYF
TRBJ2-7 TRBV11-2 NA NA TGTGCCAGCAGCTTAGTATGGGCTAATGAGGGCGACGAGCAGTACTTC CASSLVWANEGDEQYF
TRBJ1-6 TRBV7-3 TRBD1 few TGTGCCAGCAGTTTAGGGACAGACAATTCACCCCTCCACTTT CASSLGTDNSPLHF
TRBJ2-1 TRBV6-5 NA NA TGTGCCAGCAGTCACGACAGGCTCCTTAACAATGAGCAGTTCTTC CASSHDRLLNNEQFF
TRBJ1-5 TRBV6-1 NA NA TGTGCCAGCAGTGAATTACGGAGTCCGCGACAGCCCCAGCATTTT CASSELRSPRQPQHF
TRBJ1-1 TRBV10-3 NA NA TGTGCCATCGGCACCCCGGGTTCGAACACTGAAGCTTTCTTT CAIGTPGSNTEAFF
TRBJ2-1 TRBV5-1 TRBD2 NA TGCGCCAGCAGCCTAGGACTAGCGGAGCAGTTCTTC CASSLGLAEQFF
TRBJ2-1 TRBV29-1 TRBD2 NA TGCAGCGTTATCCTCCTAGCGGGGGAGTACAATGAGCAGTTCTTC CSVILLAGEYNEQFF
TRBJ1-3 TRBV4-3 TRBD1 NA TGCGCCAGCAGCCCCACTCGACAGGGTAGTGGAAACACCATATATTTT CASSPTRQGSGNTIYF
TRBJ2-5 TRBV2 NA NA TGTGCCAGCACCAGGGACATGGGGGTAGGAGAGACCCAGTACTTC CASTRDMGVGETQYF
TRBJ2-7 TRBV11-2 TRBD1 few TGTGCCAGCAGCGTCCGGGACAGGGTTTTCTACGAGCAGTACTTC CASSVRDRVFYEQYF
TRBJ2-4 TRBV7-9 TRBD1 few TGTGCCAGCAGCTTAAAGGGGGCAAAGAACATTCAGTACTTC CASSLKGAKNIQYF
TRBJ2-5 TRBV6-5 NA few TGTGCCAGCAGGAGAAGAGTACAAGAGACCCAGTACTTC CASRRRVQETQYF
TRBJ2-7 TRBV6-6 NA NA TGTGCCAGCAGTAGCCATCAGGGGAACCCCTACGAGCAGTACTTC CASSSHQGNPYEQYF
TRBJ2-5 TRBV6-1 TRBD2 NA TGTGCCAGCAGTGAACTAGCGGGGGGGCAAGAGACCCAGTACTTC CASSELAGGQETQYF
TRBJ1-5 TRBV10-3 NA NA TGTGCCATGGGGGGGGGCCCAGGGGAGCCCCAGCATTTT CAMGGGPGEPQHF
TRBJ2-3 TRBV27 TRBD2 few TGTGCCAGCAGTTTATCTCGCCTAGCGGGGGATATGGTAACAGATACGCAGTATTTT CASSLSRLAGDMVTDTQYF
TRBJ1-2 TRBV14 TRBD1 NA TGTGCCAGCAGCCCTATGGAGGACAGGGTTAATGGCTACACCTTC CASSPMEDRVNGYTF
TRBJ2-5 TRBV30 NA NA TGTGCCTGGAGTGTTTCAGGGGAGGGGACCCAGTACTTC CAWSVSGEGTQYF
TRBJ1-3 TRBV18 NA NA TGTGCCAGCTCGCCAACACCAGTGGGAAACACCATATATTTT CASSPTPVGNTIYF
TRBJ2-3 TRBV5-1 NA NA TGCGCCAGCACCAGGCCGGGGAATACGCAGTATTTT CASTRPGNTQYF
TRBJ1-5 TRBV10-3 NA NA TGTGCCGTGTGGGGAGGGGCAAACAATCAGCCCCAGCATTTT CAVWGGANNQPQHF
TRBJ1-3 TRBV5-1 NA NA TGCGCCAGCAGCCCAGCCCCCGGAGGAAACACCATATATTTT CASSPAPGGNTIYF
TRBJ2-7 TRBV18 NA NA TGTGCCAGCTCACTGCGGACAGCCTACGAGCAGTACTTC CASSLRTAYEQYF
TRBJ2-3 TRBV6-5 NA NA TGTGCCAGCAGTCCCCCCGACACAGATACGCAGTATTTT CASSPPDTDTQYF
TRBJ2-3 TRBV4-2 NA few TGTGCCAGCAGCCAAGCAGGAGATACGCAGTATTTT CASSQAGDTQYF
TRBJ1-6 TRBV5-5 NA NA TGTGCCAGCAGCTCTCCGGCCGAGGGTTCACCCCTCCACTTT CASSSPAEGSPLHF
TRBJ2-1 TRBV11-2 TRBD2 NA TGTGCCAGCAGCTTAGATCGAGGACTAGCCAATGAGCAGTTCTTC CASSLDRGLANEQFF
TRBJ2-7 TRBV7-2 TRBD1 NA TGTGCCAGCAGCTTGAGGGAGGGACAGGGAGGCGAGCAGTACTTC CASSLREGQGGEQYF
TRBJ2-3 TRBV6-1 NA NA TGTGCCAGCAGTGGGCCCCTCCGGGGCCGCACAGATACGCAGTATTTT CASSGPLRGRTDTQYF
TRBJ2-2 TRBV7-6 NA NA TGTGCCAGCAGCTTTGGAGCGAAGACCGGGGAGCTGTTTTTT CASSFGAKTGELFF
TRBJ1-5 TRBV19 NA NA TGTGCCAGTAGTACCTCGACAGAATCGCCCCAGCATTTT CASSTSTESPQHF
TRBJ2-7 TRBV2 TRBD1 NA TGTGCCAGCAGGAGTTTCTCCCGGGACAGGACTTACGAGCAGTACTTC CASRSFSRDRTYEQYF